The 5 T cell receptor beta chains below were found in one sample sequenced in a study of blood T cell repertoires in COVID-19. Produced via immunoSEQ multiplex PCR; TCRdb's table is partial and in-frame only. The sample lists over 250,000 clones; about 90% were seen once. Material for sequencing was PBMCs or T cells enriched from blood (not recorded which). The receptor set was obtained from a woman aged 55-70 years who had recovered from COVID-19.

The chain carries TRBV19 and TRBJ2-1; 12 bases are shared with TRBD2. Germline CDR1 and CDR2: LNHDA and SQIVND (reference sequence). The CDR3 has 16 residues. V shed 5 bases and J 4 bases; nucleotides not matched to a gene: 6. Here the CDR3 DNA reads TGTGCCAGTAGTTCCCCCGGGACTAGCGGGTACAATGAGCAGTTCTTC. Its protein is CASSSPGTSGYNEQFF.

The V and J genes are TRBV2 and TRBJ1-5; D possibly corresponds to TRBD1 (5 bases). The germline gives CDR1 SNHLY, CDR2 FYNNEI. The CDR3 spans 16 residues. The ends were cut back, 1 base at V and 1 base at J, with 11 bases in the middle. The CDR3 region is CASSEESGLSNQPQHF. CDR3 sequence (DNA): TGTGCCAGCAGTGAAGAGTCAGGGTTAAGCAATCAGCCCCAGCATTTT.

The chain has TRBV29-1 and TRBJ2-7; 8 bases line up with TRBD1. The CDR3 sequence is 15 residues long. Losses at the gene ends were 2 bases for V and 2 bases for J; bases not matched to a gene: 8. Germline V gene sequence: CDR1 SQVTM, CDR2 ANQGSEA. CDR3 nucleotides: TGCAGCGTTGAATTAACAGGGGGTCAGGCCTACGAGCAGTACTTC. It translates to CSVELTGGQAYEQYF.

The chain links TRBV6-5 to TRBJ1-4, with TRBD1 as a possible D gene (6 bases). The germline gives CDR1 MNHEY, CDR2 SVGAGI. This CDR3 has 15 amino acids. Trimming cost V 6 bases and J 7 bases, with 18 bases left between them. The CDR3 here is CASRRDTGYGEKLFF. The CDR3 DNA sequence: TGTGCCAGCAGAAGGGATACAGGGTACGGTGAAAAACTGTTTTTT.

The chain joins TRBV27 to TRBJ1-1; possible D gene TRBD1, 5 bases. V shed 2 bases and J shed 1 base, with 11 bases lying between them. Germline values: CDR1 MNHEY, CDR2 SMNVEV (reference sequence). This CDR3 has 15 amino acids. The CDR3 DNA reads as TGTGCCAGCAGTTTAGAAGCGGGGGGGAACACTGAAGCTTTCTTT. Translation gives CASSLEAGGNTEAFF.